The 13 T cell receptor beta chains listed next were all sequenced from one sample in a study of control samples from healthy donors and cancer patients. Sequencing was performed with immunoSEQ multiplex PCR; in TCRdb, only in-frame clones are kept and a portion is missing. Among roughly 100,000 clones listed, around 89% were seen once. Sequenced material: PBMCs. These TCRs come from a man aged 55 to 70 with lung cancer.

The V gene is TRBV18, the J gene TRBJ1-1, with D perhaps matching TRBD1 (5 bases). The V gene's germline CDR1 is KGHSH and CDR2 LQKENI. The V end lost 1 base, the J end lost 3 bases, and 15 bases lay between the germline ends. This CDR3 region has 16 residues. Here the CDR3 reads CASSPLVTGAYTEAFF. CDR3 DNA sequence: TGTGCCAGCTCACCACTCGTTACAGGCGCCTACACTGAAGCTTTCTTT.

The chain employs TRBV3-1 (or the pseudogene TRBV3-2) and TRBJ2-1; TRBD1 matches 9 bases. The CDR3 has 12 residues. J gave up 16 bases and V 5 bases, and 9 bases lay outside the gene matches. CDR1 is LGHDT, CDR2 YNNKEL, per germline (reference sequence). CDR3 protein: CASSTEGQGEFF. The CDR3 region has the DNA TGTGCCAGCAGCACTGAGGGACAGGGAGAATTCTTC.

The V and J genes are TRBV4-1 and TRBJ2-5; no clear D gene. Trimming stripped 0 bases from V and 7 bases from J, with 15 bases between. The V gene's germline CDR1 is MGHRA and CDR2 YSYEKL. The CDR3 loop spans 15 amino acids. In DNA form, the CDR3 reads TGCGCCAGCAGCCAAGATCCTGGCAGGACCCTGACCCAGTACTTC. Protein sequence: CASSQDPGRTLTQYF.

The chain links TRBV7-2 to TRBJ2-5; TRBD1 aligns across 11 bases. J lost 1 base, V lost 5 bases, and 12 bases had no gene match. Germline lookup yields CDR1 SGHTA and CDR2 FQGNSA. This CDR3 region has 18 residues. The CDR3 nucleotides read TGTGCCAGCAGCACCTCCGGACAGGGGGCGCCTTCCCAAGAGACCCAGTACTTC. It is translated as CASSTSGQGAPSQETQYF. Using reference TRBV7-2 and TRBJ2-5 for the parts outside the CDR3, the full variable domain is GAGVSQSPSNKVTEKGKDVELRCDPISGHTALYWYRQSLGQGLEFLIYFQGNSAPDKSGLPSDRFSAERTGGSVSTLTIQRTQQEDSAVYLCASSTSGQGAPSQETQYFGPGTRLLVL.

The V call is TRBV9, the J call TRBJ1-2; D gene unclear. Germline lookup yields CDR1 SGDLS and CDR2 YYNGEE. CDR3 length: 11 residues. The V end was cut by 1 base, the J end by 6 bases, with 4 bases between. CDR3 bases: TGTGCCAGCAGCGTACCGGATGGCTACACCTTC. Residues: CASSVPDGYTF.

J is TRBJ2-1 and V is TRBV12-3 or TRBV12-4; possibly TRBD1 for D (5 bases). The CDR3 contains 13 residues. The germline V and J ends were trimmed by 2 bases and 9 bases, with 11 bases remaining between them. CDR3: CASSLQGSPEQFF. The CDR3 coding sequence is TGTGCCAGCAGTTTACAGGGTTCACCTGAGCAGTTCTTC.

The J gene is TRBJ2-7, the V gene TRBV29-1; D is uncertain. CDR1 is SQVTM, CDR2 ANQGSEA, per germline. CDR3 length: 14 amino acids. V was trimmed by 0 bases and J by 2 bases, leaving 11 bases between them. The chain's CDR3 is CSVEDPRPPYEQYF. The CDR3 DNA is TGCAGCGTTGAAGACCCCAGACCTCCCTACGAGCAGTACTTC.

CDR3 nucleotide sequence: TGTGCCAGCAGCTTAGCGGGACAGGGCTCACCCCTCCACTTT. Its translation: CASSLAGQGSPLHF. The genes are TRBV7-9 and TRBJ1-6, with 9 bases aligning to TRBD1. After removal of 0 bases from V and 10 bases from J, the junction contained 1 base not matched to a gene. Germline-derived CDR1 and CDR2 are SEHNR and FQNEAQ (reference sequence). The CDR3 length is 14 residues.

The V gene is TRBV24-1, the J gene TRBJ2-6, with a weak D call TRBD1 (6 bases). Trimming pared 4 bases from V and 0 bases from J, leaving 9 bases between. CDR3 size: 16 residues. CDR1 is KGHDR and CDR2 is SFDVKD in the germline V gene. This CDR3 reads CATSDAGASGANVLTF. Here the CDR3 DNA reads TGTGCCACCAGTGACGCAGGGGCCTCTGGGGCCAACGTCCTGACTTTC.

The V gene is TRBV4-1, the J gene TRBJ2-3; 16 nucleotides agree with TRBD2. CDR3 length equals 20 residues. V dropped 3 bases and J dropped 0; count of bases not matched to a gene: 9. Germline CDR1 and CDR2: MGHRA and YSYEKL. CDR3 sequence reads: CASSQEGTSGGASSTDTQYF. DNA for the CDR3: TGCGCCAGCAGCCAGGAGGGGACTAGCGGGGGGGCCTCTAGCACAGATACGCAGTATTTT.

The chain recombines TRBV5-1 with TRBJ1-3, with D uncertain. V lost 0 bases, J lost 3 bases, and 13 bases lay in between. Germline-derived CDR1 and CDR2 are SGHRS and YFSETQ. The CDR3 covers 16 residues. The CDR3 DNA reads TGCGCCAGCAGCTTGGAATCCCCATCCAGTGGAAACACCATATATTTT. This sequence encodes CASSLESPSSGNTIYF.

The V and J genes are TRBV2 and TRBJ1-2, with unresolved D. The V and J ends lost 4 bases and 8 bases respectively, with 8 bases between them. This CDR3 has 11 amino acids. The germline gives CDR1 SNHLY, CDR2 FYNNEI. The CDR3 region is CASSVSWGYTF. CDR3 DNA sequence: TGTGCCAGCAGTGTTAGTTGGGGCTACACCTTC.

The DNA for the CDR3 is TGTGCCAGCAGCGAGGACATGCGGGACAAAAACATTCAGTACTTC. As protein: CASSEDMRDKNIQYF. The J gene is TRBJ2-4, the V gene TRBV9, with D perhaps matching TRBD2 (6 bases). Germline CDR1 is SGDLS and CDR2 is YYNGEE. The CDR3 is made up of 15 amino acids. V gave up 3 bases and J gave up 3 bases, with 13 bases separating them.